Only a few counts were recorded for the clone carrying this T cell receptor (beta chain). Antigen unknown. This specimen belongs to a study of identical twins. General study points: Modeled out-of-frame TCR alpha sharing in monozygotic twins fell below observed levels. The conclusions drew on cross-sectional statistical analysis instead of tracking the same donors. Memory repertoires lacked the insertion deficit that abundant cord blood beta clonotypes showed.

TCRdb processed the 5' RACE reads anew with MiXCR; each CDR3 protein has one entry. The data show about 220,000 distinct CDR3 sequences, over 5% seen once. The sample also formed part of further work on T cells expressing NK-cell markers. This second study says: Just one sequenced donor of eight was HCMV-seronegative, while seven were seropositive.

Sample: CD8+ T cells sorted from blood. The sequence was obtained from a woman aged 18-35 years in good health.

CDR3 region: CASNLAGRTDTQYF. As DNA, the CDR3 is TGTGCCAGCAACCTAGCGGGACGCACAGATACGCAGTATTTT. The chain has TRBV7-9 and TRBJ2-3; 9 bases align to TRBD2. The V and J ends lost 7 bases and 1 base, in that order; junction bases with no gene match: 3. Germline V gene sequence: CDR1 SEHNR, CDR2 FQNEAQ (reference sequence). CDR3 size: 14 residues. Full variable domain (outside the CDR3, taken from reference TRBV7-9 and TRBJ2-3): DTGVSQNPRHKITKRGQNVTFRCDPISEHNRLYWYRQTLGQGPEFLTYFQNEAQLEKSRLLSDRFSAERPKGSFSTLEIQRTEQGDSAMYLCASNLAGRTDTQYFGPGTRLTVL.